One sample yielded the 20 T cell receptor beta chains listed below, sequenced in a study of blood T cell repertoires in COVID-19. The data were produced by immunoSEQ multiplex PCR, yet TCRdb's version contains in-frame clones alone and is incomplete. The data show 55,000 to 65,000 clones, with roughly 90% seen just once and roughly a tenth held by the top ten. The sample was peripheral blood. All receptors come from a human donor with acute or convalescent COVID-19. The donor label of this sample is uncertain.

V usage is TRBV4-1 and J usage is TRBJ1-6; D remains unclear. V was shortened by 0 bases and J by 12 bases, with 12 bases between the two germline ends. Germline V gives CDR1 MGHRA, CDR2 YSYEKL. The CDR3 covers 14 residues. CDR3 coding DNA: TGCGCCAGCAGCCAAGATCCTGTCGGAGGACCCCTCCACTTT. It is translated as CASSQDPVGGPLHF.

This sequence joins TRBV2 and TRBJ2-1; 10 bases map to TRBD1. Germline CDR1 reads SNHLY; CDR2 reads FYNNEI. The CDR3 length is 15 residues. With V trimmed by 6 bases and J by 2 bases, 4 bases remained unmatched. The CDR3 region has the DNA TGTGCCAGCAGACGGACAGGGGGGGCCTACAATGAGCAGTTCTTC. This codes for CASRRTGGAYNEQFF.

The chain recombines TRBV11-2 with TRBJ1-2, with TRBD1 matching 9 bases. Germline values: CDR1 SGHAT, CDR2 FQNNGV. Germline trimming cut 5 bases from V and 8 bases from J; bases unmatched to any gene: 6. CDR3 size: 13 residues. CDR3 nucleotides: TGTGCCAGCAGCCAGGACAGGGGCTGGGGCTACACCTTC. Its translation is CASSQDRGWGYTF. Together with reference TRBV11-2 and TRBJ1-2, the CDR3 gives the full variable domain: EAGVAQSPRYKIIEKRQSVAFWCNPISGHATLYWYQQILGQGPKLLIQFQNNGVVDDSQLPKDRFSAERLKGVDSTLKIQPAKLEDSAVYLCASSQDRGWGYTFGSGTRLTVV.

This chain joins TRBV27 and TRBJ1-5; TRBD1 agrees at 8 bases. This CDR3 comprises 16 residues. From germline, CDR1 is MNHEY and CDR2 SMNVEV (reference sequence). V shed 6 bases and J 3 bases; nucleotides not matched to a gene: 10. The CDR3 loop is CASSSGTGQYNQPQHF. CDR3 DNA sequence: TGTGCCAGCAGCAGTGGGACAGGACAGTACAATCAGCCCCAGCATTTT.

This clone was detected once. The chain joins TRBV18 to TRBJ2-7, with D possibly being TRBD1 (6 bases). The CDR3 consists of 16 residues. CDR1 and CDR2 from the germline V gene are KGHSH and LQKENI. V was cut by 1 base and J by 6 bases, with 19 bases left in between. CDR3 sequence: CASSPRSPRTVAEQYF. The CDR3 DNA follows: TGTGCCAGCTCACCACGGAGTCCCAGGACAGTCGCCGAGCAGTACTTC. The entire variable domain, with the rest obtained from reference TRBV18 and TRBJ2-7, is as follows: NAGVMQNPRHLVRRRGQEARLRCSPMKGHSHVYWYRQLPEEGLKFMVYLQKENIIDESGMPKERFSAEFPKEGPSILRIQQVVRGDSAAYFCASSPRSPRTVAEQYFGPGTRLTVT.

J is TRBJ2-6 and V is TRBV7-6; 8 positions agree with TRBD1. After removal of 1 base from V and 0 bases from J, the junction contained 5 bases not matched to a gene. The CDR3 consists of 18 residues. Germline CDR1 is SGHVS and CDR2 is FNYEAQ. The CDR3 DNA reads as TGTGCCAGCAGCTTAGACGGGACAGGCTACTCTGGGGCCAACGTCCTGACTTTC. It translates to CASSLDGTGYSGANVLTF.

V is TRBV18 and J is TRBJ2-5; TRBD2 is a possible D gene (6 bases). The CDR3 runs 16 residues. The V and J ends lost 0 bases and 5 bases respectively, with 16 bases between them. CDR1 is KGHSH, CDR2 LQKENI, per germline. CDR3 coding DNA: TGTGCCAGCTCACCACCGGGACTGATCGGTGGGGAGACCCAGTACTTC. Translating it yields CASSPPGLIGGETQYF.

The chain joins TRBV10-3 to TRBJ1-2; D gene ambiguous. This CDR3 is 11 amino acids long. Germline V gene data show CDR1 as ENHRY and CDR2 as SYGVKD. Trimming removed 7 bases from V and 0 bases from J, with 3 bases in between. This chain's CDR3 is CAINTNYGYTF. DNA of the CDR3: TGTGCCATCAACACTAACTATGGCTACACCTTC.

DNA for the CDR3: TGTGCCAGCAGCCCTCAAGTGGGGGGGGTTCAGCCCCAGCATTTT. Its translation is CASSPQVGGVQPQHF. The chain is built from TRBV28 and TRBJ1-5, with a weak D call TRBD1 (5 bases). The germline CDR1 and CDR2 sequences are MDHEN and SYDVKM. The V end lost 6 bases, the J end lost 6 bases, and 18 bases lay between the germline ends. This CDR3 has 15 residues.

This sequence joins TRBV27 and TRBJ1-4; tentative D call: TRBD1 (5 bases). The length of the CDR3 is 16 residues. Per the germline V gene, CDR1 is MNHEY and CDR2 is SMNVEV (reference sequence). The V end was cut by 4 bases, the J end by 5 bases, with 17 bases between. CDR3 region: CASSYSGGGPNEKLFF. The CDR3 DNA follows: TGTGCCAGCAGTTATAGCGGGGGAGGTCCAAATGAAAAACTGTTTTTT.

This clone was seen just once. V gene TRBV19 combines with J gene TRBJ2-1; TRBD2 matches 7 bases. CDR1 and CDR2 (germline): LNHDA, SQIVND (reference sequence). This CDR3 comprises 17 residues. The V and J ends lost 3 bases and 2 bases, in that order; junction bases with no gene match: 10. For the CDR3, the DNA is TGTGCCAGTAGTATCTCTGGGGCTAGCGGTACCTACAATGAGCAGTTCTTC. Translation: CASSISGASGTYNEQFF.

The chain is built from TRBV5-1 and TRBJ1-1; 10 bases fit TRBD1. CDR1 is SGHRS, CDR2 YFSETQ, per germline. The CDR3 sequence is 16 residues long. The trim removed 3 bases at V and 1 base at J, leaving 6 bases unmatched. The chain's CDR3 is CASSSSGQGQNTEAFF. CDR3 DNA: TGCGCCAGCAGCTCATCGGGACAGGGGCAGAACACTGAAGCTTTCTTT.

The chain's CDR3 is CASSPQGGTQETQYF. CDR3 nucleotide sequence: TGCGCCAGCAGCCCACAGGGCGGAACCCAAGAGACCCAGTACTTC. The chain joins TRBV5-1 to TRBJ2-5; D is possibly TRBD1 (6 bases). Germline V gene sequence: CDR1 SGHRS, CDR2 YFSETQ. The CDR3 contains 15 residues. The V end was cut by 4 bases, the J end by 1 base, with 14 bases between.

The chain links TRBV19 to TRBJ1-4; 9 bases are shared with TRBD1. Per the germline V gene, CDR1 is LNHDA and CDR2 is SQIVND (reference sequence). Unmatched junction bases numbered 5, after V lost 6 bases and J lost 6 bases. This CDR3 is built from 14 residues. CDR3 protein: CASRTGQGDEKLFF. The CDR3 nucleotides read TGTGCCAGTAGAACGGGACAGGGAGATGAAAAACTGTTTTTT.

The rearrangement joins TRBV7-9 to TRBJ1-3; 8 bases line up with TRBD1. The J segment lost 6 bases and the V segment lost 6 bases, leaving 10 bases of the junction unmatched. Germline V CDR1 and CDR2: SEHNR, FQNEAQ (reference sequence). The CDR3 extends over 15 amino acids. CDR3 in DNA: TGTGCCAGCAGTAGTGCCGGGACAGGTTCAAACACCATATATTTT. Translation: CASSSAGTGSNTIYF.

This sequence joins TRBV10-3 and TRBJ2-5; 11 bases are shared with TRBD1. The CDR3 is made up of 15 amino acids. Germline V gives CDR1 ENHRY, CDR2 SYGVKD. Trimming took 7 bases from V and 2 from J; bases not matched to a gene: 6. CDR3 residues: CAITQGQGAQETQYF. The CDR3 DNA reads as TGTGCCATCACCCAAGGACAGGGGGCTCAAGAGACCCAGTACTTC.

V and J are TRBV28 and TRBJ1-1; 7 nucleotides align to TRBD1. CDR1 and CDR2 from the germline V gene are MDHEN and SYDVKM. The CDR3 consists of 13 residues. J gave up 11 bases and V 7 bases, and 13 bases lay outside the gene matches. In nucleotides, the CDR3 is TGTGCCAGCACCCTTACAGGGGTAGGGGTGGCTTTCTTT. Its translation is CASTLTGVGVAFF.

J is TRBJ2-5 and V is TRBV28; TRBD2 aligns across 11 bases. CDR3 length: 16 amino acids. V dropped 5 bases and J dropped 5; count of bases not matched to a gene: 10. The germline gives CDR1 MDHEN, CDR2 SYDVKM. The DNA for the CDR3 is TGTGCCAGCAGTAATCTAGCGGGAGGTAATCGGGAGACCCAGTACTTC. Its protein product is CASSNLAGGNRETQYF.

V is TRBV4-1 and J is TRBJ2-7; D might be TRBD1 (6 bases). Germline values: CDR1 MGHRA, CDR2 YSYEKL. CDR3 length: 13 residues. Trimming pared 3 bases from V and 2 bases from J, leaving 8 bases between. This CDR3 reads CASSQDRTYEQYF. CDR3 bases: TGCGCCAGCAGCCAGGACAGAACCTACGAGCAGTACTTC.

V gene TRBV2 combines with J gene TRBJ1-2; TRBD1 matches at 8 bases. This CDR3 contains 13 residues. The V and J ends lost 6 bases and 7 bases, in that order; junction bases with no gene match: 7. Germline CDR1 is SNHLY and CDR2 is FYNNEI. The CDR3: CASSPDRVSGYTF. For the CDR3, the DNA is TGTGCCAGCAGCCCGGACAGGGTTAGTGGCTACACCTTC.